Below, 26 T cell receptor beta chains from the same sample are listed, as sequenced in a study of T cell responses to AZD1222 COVID-19 vaccine. Generated by immunoSEQ multiplex PCR, the TCRdb table keeps only in-frame clones and is missing some. This sample has roughly 98,000 clones; roughly 90% occur once, and the top ten carry around a sixth. The sequencing used peripheral blood, collected 28 days after the second AZD1222 dose. The origin of the receptors is an adult who received the AZD1222 COVID-19 vaccine.

As regards this clone: Other DNA sequences in the same sample also yield this CDR3. The rearrangement uses TRBV5-5 and TRBJ2-2; 16 positions agree with TRBD2. The germline V gene has CDR1 SGHKS and CDR2 YYEKEE (reference sequence). The junction had 5 bases not matched to a gene; V was cut back by 4 bases and J by 2 bases. This CDR3 is built from 18 residues. The CDR3 region has the DNA TGTGCCAGCAGCCTGGGACTAGCGGGAGGGCCCAACACCGGGGAGCTGTTTTTT. This gives the protein CASSLGLAGGPNTGELFF.

This sequence joins TRBV6-5 and TRBJ1-5; a weak D match, TRBD1 (5 bases). The CDR3 consists of 13 residues. The ends were cut back, 6 bases at V and 1 base at J, with 7 bases in the middle. From germline, CDR1 is MNHEY and CDR2 SVGAGI. This CDR3 is CASSRDSNQPQHF. The CDR3 nucleotides read TGTGCCAGCAGCCGGGACAGCAATCAGCCCCAGCATTTT.

The rearrangement uses TRBV4-1 and TRBJ1-1; a possible D gene is TRBD1 (5 bases). Trimming removed 0 bases from V and 4 bases from J, with 9 bases in between. The CDR3 extends over 14 amino acids. The germline V gene has CDR1 MGHRA and CDR2 YSYEKL. The CDR3 protein is CASSQDLRGTEAFF. The CDR3 bases are TGCGCCAGCAGCCAAGATCTTAGGGGCACTGAAGCTTTCTTT.

V is TRBV29-1 and J is TRBJ2-7, with D unclear. Germline CDR1 reads SQVTM; CDR2 reads ANQGSEA. V gave up 4 bases and J gave up 2 bases, with 12 bases separating them. The CDR3 covers 13 residues. Written as DNA, the CDR3 is TGCAGCGTTGGTCAGCAGGTCGCCTACGAGCAGTACTTC. It is translated as CSVGQQVAYEQYF.

The chain recombines TRBV7-2 with TRBJ2-3; either TRBD1 or TRBD2 may supply D (5 bases each). The V and J ends lost 1 base and 8 bases respectively, with 16 bases between them. This CDR3 contains 15 residues. Germline CDR1 and CDR2: SGHTA and FQGNSA. The CDR3 reads CASSLEGSGLGTQYF. The CDR3 nucleotides are TGTGCCAGCAGCTTAGAAGGCTCGGGGCTCGGTACGCAGTATTTT.

This clone was seen once. The rearrangement uses TRBV29-1 and TRBJ2-1; unclear D gene. CDR1 SQVTM and CDR2 ANQGSEA come from the germline V gene. This CDR3 spans 12 amino acids. V lost 3 bases and J lost 0, with 3 bases in between. As DNA, the CDR3 is TGCAGCGTTGACGGCTCCTACAATGAGCAGTTCTTC. Residues: CSVDGSYNEQFF.

V usage is TRBV10-3 and J usage is TRBJ2-1; the D is unclear. This CDR3 contains 14 residues. CDR1 and CDR2 from the germline V gene are ENHRY and SYGVKD. V lost 4 bases and J lost 5, with 12 bases in between. The CDR3 nucleotides read TGTGCCATCAGTGGGTCTACTGCGAACAATGAGCAGTTCTTC. The encoded protein is CAISGSTANNEQFF.

The chain recombines TRBV11-3 with TRBJ1-1; D is perhaps TRBD1 (5 bases). In germline, CDR1 is SGHNT, CDR2 YENEEA. Trimming took off 5 bases at V and 5 bases at J, with 15 bases between the two ends. This CDR3 has 14 amino acids. The CDR3 bases are TGTGCCAGCAGCCAAGCAGGGCGAAAAACTGAAGCTTTCTTT. It encodes CASSQAGRKTEAFF.

This clone was recorded only once. The rearrangement joins TRBV2 to TRBJ2-4; weak D call: TRBD2 (6 bases). Trimming removed 6 bases from V and 0 bases from J, with 12 bases in between. The length of the CDR3 is 15 residues. Germline V gene data show CDR1 as SNHLY and CDR2 as FYNNEI. The CDR3, as DNA: TGTGCCAGCAGCGGAAGCGGGTCAGCCAAAAACATTCAGTACTTC. It is translated as CASSGSGSAKNIQYF.

The CDR3, as DNA: TGCAGTGCTAGAGTGGAGGGAGAGCAGTTCTTC. Its translation: CSARVEGEQFF. This rearrangement joins TRBV20-1 to TRBJ2-1; D is perhaps TRBD2 (6 bases). The germline V gene has CDR1 DFQATT and CDR2 SNEGSKA (reference sequence). V lost 1 base to trimming and J lost 10 bases, with 8 bases between them. This CDR3 region has 11 residues.

The chain has TRBV30 and TRBJ2-7; D unclear. The CDR3 has 12 amino acids. V dropped 5 bases and J dropped 2 bases, with 10 bases sitting between them. Looked up from germline, CDR1 is GTSNPN and CDR2 is SVGIG (reference sequence). The CDR3 here is CAWGRRTYEQYF. The CDR3 DNA follows: TGTGCCTGGGGACGGAGAACCTACGAGCAGTACTTC.

The rearrangement uses TRBV19 and TRBJ2-1; TRBD2 agrees at 13 bases. Unmatched junction bases numbered 4, after V lost 5 bases and J lost 6 bases. Germline lookup yields CDR1 LNHDA and CDR2 SQIVND (reference sequence). This CDR3 is built from 15 residues. The CDR3 spells CASSVGLAGINEQFF. The CDR3 DNA reads as TGTGCCAGTAGTGTGGGACTAGCGGGAATCAATGAGCAGTTCTTC.

A few counts support this clone. V is TRBV5-1 and J is TRBJ2-7; D might be TRBD1 (6 bases). Trimming took off 8 bases at V and 6 bases at J, with 15 bases between the two ends. In germline, CDR1 is SGHRS, CDR2 YFSETQ. There are 12 residues in the CDR3. For the CDR3, the DNA is TGCGCCAGTAGACAGGAATTAGGCGAGCAGTACTTC. As protein: CASRQELGEQYF.

V and J are TRBV27 and TRBJ1-5; D is uncertain. This CDR3 contains 10 residues. The V gene's germline CDR1 is MNHEY and CDR2 SMNVEV (reference sequence). The V end lost 9 bases, the J end lost 5 bases, and 5 bases lay between the germline ends. CDR3 DNA sequence: TGTGCCAGTGGAGATCAGCCCCAGCATTTT. Translation gives CASGDQPQHF.

Details on this clone: One junction end does not reproduce the germline sequence, and a read error may be involved. The chain has TRBV5-1 and TRBJ1-1; 9 bases agree with TRBD1. This CDR3 is 19 amino acids long. Germline lookup yields CDR1 SGHRS and CDR2 YFSETQ. This chain's CDR3 is CASSYKSPDRGERGLFDTF. The CDR3, as DNA: TGCGCCAGCAGCTATAAAAGTCCGGACAGGGGAGAAAGAGGATTGTTTGACACCTTT. The whole variable domain, filled in from reference TRBV5-1 and TRBJ1-1, reads KAGVTQTPRYLIKTRGQQVTLSCSPISGHRSVSWYQQTPGQGLQFLFEYFSETQRNKGNFPGRFSGRQFSNSRSEMNVSTLELGDSALYLCASSYKSPDRGERGLFDTFGQGTRLTVV.

V and J are TRBV6-5 and TRBJ1-5; perhaps TRBD1 as D (6 bases). Trimming left V 3 bases short and J 7 bases short, with 19 bases between. The CDR3 is 16 residues long. The germline V gene has CDR1 MNHEY and CDR2 SVGAGI. The CDR3 sequence is CASSYSYRVGGQPQHF. The CDR3 DNA is TGTGCCAGCAGTTATTCCTATAGGGTAGGGGGACAGCCCCAGCATTTT.

The chain has TRBV10-3 and TRBJ2-7; D remains ambiguous. In germline, CDR1 is ENHRY, CDR2 SYGVKD. Trimming removed 0 bases from V and 3 bases from J, with 9 bases in between. The CDR3 has 14 amino acids. The CDR3 loop reads CAISESVAIYEQYF. The CDR3 DNA sequence: TGTGCCATCAGTGAGTCGGTTGCTATCTACGAGCAGTACTTC.

This rearrangement joins TRBV20-1 to TRBJ1-2, with unresolved D. CDR1 is DFQATT, CDR2 SNEGSKA, per germline (reference sequence). Trimming cost V 7 bases and J 4 bases, with 10 bases left between them. This CDR3 is built from 11 residues. The CDR3 nucleotides are TGCAGTGGTGATCCCTCCTATGGCTACACCTTC. Translated: CSGDPSYGYTF.

The chain recombines TRBV6-5 with TRBJ1-4; D is unresolved. The CDR3 runs 15 residues. The V end was cut by 0 bases, the J end by 0 bases, with 5 bases between. In germline, CDR1 is MNHEY, CDR2 SVGAGI. CDR3 DNA: TGTGCCAGCAGTTACTCGTTCGCAACTAATGAAAAACTGTTTTTT. As protein: CASSYSFATNEKLFF.

V and J are TRBV10-3 and TRBJ1-5; tentatively, D is TRBD1 (5 bases). Germline CDR1 is ENHRY and CDR2 is SYGVKD. V lost 11 bases and J 0 bases, leaving 17 bases between the germline ends. This CDR3 spans 15 amino acids. The CDR3 nucleotides read TGTGCCTCAACCTCTGGGGGAAATAGCAATCAGCCCCAGCATTTT. Amino acids: CASTSGGNSNQPQHF.

The V gene is TRBV12-5, the J gene TRBJ2-7, with D possibly called TRBD1 or TRBD2 (5 bases each). The V gene lost 4 bases and the J gene lost 2 bases, with 15 bases spanning the gap. This CDR3 region has 15 residues. Germline V gene lookup returns CDR1 LGHNT and CDR2 FRNRAP. Here the CDR3 DNA reads TGTGCTAGTGGTTCTGGGACCATGGGCGCCTACGAGCAGTACTTC. This gives the protein CASGSGTMGAYEQYF.

The chain employs TRBV5-1 and TRBJ2-7, with 7 bases identical to TRBD1. From germline, CDR1 is SGHRS and CDR2 YFSETQ. CDR3 length equals 16 residues. After removal of 5 bases from V and 3 bases from J, the junction contained 14 bases not matched to a gene. The CDR3 region is CASSSPSGTVDYEQYF. The DNA of the CDR3 is TGCGCCAGCAGTTCTCCTTCCGGGACAGTAGACTACGAGCAGTACTTC.

This clone has only a few counts. This chain links TRBV5-6 with TRBJ2-3, with D possibly being TRBD1 or TRBD2 (6 bases each). Germline loops: CDR1 SGHDT, CDR2 YYEEEE. This CDR3 spans 15 amino acids. V was shortened by 0 bases and J by 4 bases, with 12 bases between the two germline ends. CDR3 nucleotide sequence: TGTGCCAGCAGCTTGGATGGGGGGCTGGCAGATACGCAGTATTTT. Translating gives CASSLDGGLADTQYF.

V usage is TRBV29-1 and J usage is TRBJ2-7; D is tentatively TRBD1 or TRBD2 (5 bases each). The CDR3 totals 15 residues. Trimming left V 0 bases short and J 4 bases short, with 16 bases between. Germline V gene sequence: CDR1 SQVTM, CDR2 ANQGSEA. CDR3 protein: CSVEDGAERGYEQYF. Written as DNA, the CDR3 is TGCAGCGTTGAAGATGGGGCTGAGAGAGGGTACGAGCAGTACTTC.

The rearrangement joins TRBV7-9 to TRBJ2-5, with D uncertain. V gave up 0 bases and J gave up 0 bases, with 14 bases separating them. Germline lookup yields CDR1 SEHNR and CDR2 FQNEAQ (reference sequence). The length of the CDR3 is 17 residues. CDR3 nucleotides: TGTGCCAGCAGCTTAGCGCCAACGGTGTTTTACCAAGAGACCCAGTACTTC. It is translated as CASSLAPTVFYQETQYF.

This rearrangement joins TRBV6-5 to TRBJ1-1; tentative D call: TRBD1 (6 bases). There are 15 residues in the CDR3. Trimming removed 2 bases from V and 10 bases from J, with 20 bases in between. CDR1 is MNHEY and CDR2 is SVGAGI in the germline V gene. CDR3 sequence reads: CASSYLGRGILSAFF. CDR3 DNA sequence: TGTGCCAGCAGTTACCTGGGCAGGGGAATTCTGTCAGCTTTCTTT.